One and the same sample provided the 19 T cell receptor beta chains below, sequenced in a study of shared clonotypes between healthy human individuals. TCRdb's table, derived via immunoSEQ multiplex PCR, lists solely in-frame clones and lacks some. The table records about 2.3 million clones, 85% to 95% of them present only once. The source material was naive CD4+ T cells from PBMCs. The sample's subset: CD45RA+ positively selected. The receptors were gathered from a man younger than 35 in good health. Some clones in this sample may be carry-over from other donors' samples.

The chain has TRBV19 and TRBJ1-1; 9 bases fit TRBD1. This CDR3 contains 16 residues. Per the germline V gene, CDR1 is LNHDA and CDR2 is SQIVND (reference sequence). V shed 4 bases and J 4 bases; nucleotides not matched to a gene: 10. The CDR3 sequence is CASSTDRGGKGTEAFF. The CDR3 coding sequence is TGTGCCAGTAGTACCGACAGGGGGGGCAAGGGCACTGAAGCTTTCTTT.

The chain couples TRBV20-1 to TRBJ2-7, with D hard to call. The CDR3 has 11 amino acids. The V gene's germline CDR1 is DFQATT and CDR2 SNEGSKA (reference sequence). The ends were cut back, 3 bases at V and 6 bases at J, with 9 bases in the middle. CDR3 sequence: CSASFSREQYF. CDR3 coding DNA: TGCAGTGCTAGTTTCAGCCGCGAGCAGTACTTC.

The CDR3 is CASSRRDRGDEQYF. CDR3 DNA: TGTGCCAGCAGCCGCCGGGACAGGGGCGACGAGCAGTACTTC. V is TRBV5-8 and J is TRBJ2-7, with 10 bases matching TRBD1. Unmatched junction bases numbered 6, after V lost 4 bases and J lost 5 bases. The CDR3 totals 14 residues. CDR1 SGHTS and CDR2 YDEGEE come from the germline V gene.

This clone was found once. The chain has TRBV7-2 and TRBJ1-1, with TRBD1 matching over 7 bases. V lost 4 bases and J lost 5; bases outside the gene matches: 7. Germline CDR1 reads SGHTA; CDR2 reads FQGNSA. CDR3 length equals 14 residues. CDR3 coding DNA: TGTGCCAGCAGCTCTCCGGGACAGCGGACTGAAGCTTTCTTT. This codes for CASSSPGQRTEAFF.

The CDR3 coding sequence is TGCGCCAGCAGCCAAGAGCAGGGGGCAGAAAAACTGTTTTTT. The encoded protein is CASSQEQGAEKLFF. V gene TRBV4-3 combines with J gene TRBJ1-4; 8 nucleotides align to TRBD1. From germline, CDR1 is LGHNA and CDR2 YSLEER. There are 14 residues in the CDR3. The trim removed 0 bases at V and 8 bases at J, leaving 2 bases unmatched.

The rearrangement uses TRBV19 and TRBJ2-5; no reliable D call. Deletions cut 2 bases from V and 7 bases from J, with 8 bases between. This CDR3 is built from 12 residues. In germline, CDR1 is LNHDA, CDR2 SQIVND (reference sequence). CDR3 nucleotides: TGTGCCAGTAGTATAAGCTCGGGGACCCAGTACTTC. Its translation is CASSISSGTQYF. Together with reference TRBV19 and TRBJ2-5, the CDR3 gives the full variable domain: DGGITQSPKYLFRKEGQNVTLSCEQNLNHDAMYWYRQDPGQGLRLIYYSQIVNDFQKGDIAEGYSVSREKKESFPLTVTSAQKNPTAFYLCASSISSGTQYFGPGTRLLVL.

Remarks on this clone: This sample includes further DNA sequences coding for the same CDR3. The V gene is TRBV19, the J gene TRBJ2-7; TRBD2 matches 11 bases. Germline CDR1 reads LNHDA; CDR2 reads SQIVND (reference sequence). J lost 3 bases, V lost 6 bases, and 1 base had no gene match. CDR3 length: 13 amino acids. CDR3 region: CASSLAGGYEQYF. CDR3 DNA: TGTGCCAGTAGCCTAGCGGGAGGCTACGAGCAGTACTTC.

The chain couples TRBV10-2 to TRBJ2-1; no reliable D call. Trimming stripped 4 bases from V and 2 bases from J, with 12 bases between. The germline gives CDR1 WSHSY, CDR2 SAAADI. The CDR3 totals 15 residues. The CDR3: CASSAETLTYNEQFF. The CDR3 DNA sequence: TGCGCCAGCAGTGCGGAGACGCTTACCTACAATGAGCAGTTCTTC.

The sample holds one count of this clone. The chain carries TRBV23-1 and TRBJ2-1; D perhaps matches TRBD2 (6 bases). TRBV23-1 is recorded as an ORF, its role being uncertain. This CDR3 comprises 14 residues. Trimming left V 9 bases short and J 2 bases short, with 14 bases between. CDR3 in DNA: TGCGCCAGGGGCCGGGACTCGACCTACAATGAGCAGTTCTTC. Translation: CARGRDSTYNEQFF.

This sequence joins TRBV7-9 and TRBJ1-1, with 7 positions matching TRBD1. Germline values: CDR1 SEHNR, CDR2 FQNEAQ (reference sequence). The CDR3 is 15 residues long. V shed 3 bases and J 3 bases; nucleotides not matched to a gene: 7. The CDR3 reads CASSFRTGRDTEAFF. The CDR3 coding sequence is TGTGCCAGCAGCTTCCGGACAGGACGGGACACTGAAGCTTTCTTT. Variable domain in full (rest from reference TRBV7-9 and TRBJ1-1): DTGVSQNPRHKITKRGQNVTFRCDPISEHNRLYWYRQTLGQGPEFLTYFQNEAQLEKSRLLSDRFSAERPKGSFSTLEIQRTEQGDSAMYLCASSFRTGRDTEAFFGQGTRLTVV.

The J gene is TRBJ2-1, the V gene TRBV6-6; no clear D. The CDR3 totals 15 residues. Germline V lookup: CDR1 MNHNY, CDR2 SVGAGI (reference sequence). Trimming cost V 6 bases and J 3 bases, with 15 bases left between them. Here the CDR3 DNA reads TGTGCCAGCAGCTATGCAGGACCCGACTACAATGAGCAGTTCTTC. Its translation: CASSYAGPDYNEQFF.

This chain connects TRBV5-4 to TRBJ2-5; 9 positions agree with TRBD1. The CDR3 loop spans 16 amino acids. The V and J ends lost 0 bases and 5 bases, in that order; junction bases with no gene match: 8. The germline V gene has CDR1 SGHNT and CDR2 YYREEE (reference sequence). CDR3 amino acids: CASSLVVTGGGETQYF. The CDR3, as DNA: TGTGCCAGCAGCTTGGTGGTGACAGGGGGAGGGGAGACCCAGTACTTC.

CDR3 in DNA: TGTGCCAGTAGTATGTCGAGGGGGTCCTACGAGCAGTACTTC. It yields the protein CASSMSRGSYEQYF. The V gene is TRBV19, the J gene TRBJ2-7, with D perhaps TRBD1 (6 bases). CDR1 LNHDA and CDR2 SQIVND come from the germline V gene (reference sequence). With 3 bases removed from V and 1 base from J, the gap between germline ends came to 10 bases. CDR3 length: 14 amino acids.

V is TRBV6-1 and J is TRBJ2-7; 7 bases map to TRBD1. J gave up 1 base and V 1 base, and 10 bases lay outside the gene matches. Germline assignment: CDR1 MNHNS and CDR2 SASEGT. The CDR3 has 17 amino acids. The CDR3 region has the DNA TGTGCCAGCAGTGAAGGTAGTCCTTGGGACAGTTCCTACGAGCAGTACTTC. Translating it yields CASSEGSPWDSSYEQYF.

This chain uses TRBV7-8 with TRBJ2-7, with 8 bases identical to TRBD1. The CDR3 sequence is 15 residues long. J was trimmed by 7 bases and V by 2 bases; bases with no gene match: 10. The germline CDR1 and CDR2 sequences are SGHVS and FQNEAQ. The CDR3 sequence: CASSLYGQGLTEQYF. The CDR3 region has the DNA TGTGCCAGCAGCTTATACGGACAGGGTTTAACGGAGCAGTACTTC. Combining the CDR3 with reference TRBV7-8 and TRBJ2-7 gives the whole variable domain GAGVSQSPRYKVAKRGQDVALRCDPISGHVSLFWYQQALGQGPEFLTYFQNEAQLDKSGLPSDRFFAERPEGSVSTLKIQRTQQEDSAVYLCASSLYGQGLTEQYFGPGTRLTVT.

The rearrangement uses TRBV11-2 and TRBJ2-7; 7 nucleotides line up with TRBD2. Germline loops: CDR1 SGHAT, CDR2 FQNNGV. This CDR3 has 15 amino acids. The J segment lost 0 bases and the V segment lost 8 bases, leaving 10 bases of the junction unmatched. The CDR3 region has the DNA TGTGCCAGCGGATGGACTTTAGCGGGCTCCTACGAGCAGTACTTC. Encoded protein: CASGWTLAGSYEQYF.

CDR3 amino acids: CASSSPRGAGRDTGELFF. The CDR3 bases are TGTGCCAGCAGCTCCCCCCGAGGGGCGGGACGTGACACCGGGGAGCTGTTTTTT. This sequence joins TRBV11-1 and TRBJ2-2, with D maybe TRBD2 (6 bases). Per germline, CDR1 SGHAT and CDR2 FQDESV (reference sequence). The CDR3 length is 18 residues. V was shortened by 4 bases and J by 3 bases, with 21 bases between the two germline ends. Full variable domain (remainder filled in from reference TRBV11-1 and TRBJ2-2): EAEVAQSPRYKITEKSQAVAFWCDPISGHATLYWYRQILGQGPELLVQFQDESVVDDSQLPKDRFSAERLKGVDSTLKIQPAELGDSAMYLCASSSPRGAGRDTGELFFGEGSRLTVL.

Note on this clone: A junction end diverges from the germline sequence, so it may reflect a read error. This chain joins TRBV23-1 and TRBJ2-7; 7 bases fit TRBD2. TRBV23-1 is given ORF status, its function remaining uncertain. This CDR3 has 10 amino acids. The CDR3 here is CASSLPRGDW. In DNA, the CDR3 is TGCGCCAGCAGTCTCCCTCGGGGGGATTGG.

The rearrangement links TRBV5-1 to TRBJ2-6; 7 bases are a match to TRBD1. Germline values: CDR1 SGHRS, CDR2 YFSETQ. CDR3 length equals 14 residues. V shed 7 bases, J shed 2 bases, and the junction held 3 bases outside the gene matches. The CDR3 DNA follows: TGCGCCAGCGGACAGGTAACTGGGGCCAACGTCCTGACTTTC. Its translation is CASGQVTGANVLTF. The whole variable domain, filled in from reference TRBV5-1 and TRBJ2-6, reads KAGVTQTPRYLIKTRGQQVTLSCSPISGHRSVSWYQQTPGQGLQFLFEYFSETQRNKGNFPGRFSGRQFSNSRSEMNVSTLELGDSALYLCASGQVTGANVLTFGAGSRLTVL.